The following is a TCR beta chain sequence with its context. The data stem from a study of OX40 agonist ivuxolimab in advanced cancers. Study as a whole: Three patients got partial responses; one had hepatocellular carcinoma and two had cutaneous melanoma.

Germline-derived CDR1 and CDR2 are SGHRS and YFSETQ. The germline V and J ends were trimmed by 3 bases and 2 bases, with 12 bases remaining between them. CDR3 size: 14 residues. The protocol was immunoSEQ multiplex PCR, while the TCRdb copy is restricted to in-frame clones and leaves out a portion. This table holds 52,000 or so clones, roughly 92% found once. The chain uses TRBV5-1 and TRBJ2-7; D call uncertain. The receptor was derived from an adult with an advanced solid tumor such as melanoma, head and neck, liver or kidney cancer. The sequencing here drew on CD4+ or CD8+ T cells sorted from blood, taken in a trial of the OX40 agonist ivuxolimab. CDR3: CASSSVGPTYEQYF. CDR3 nucleotide sequence: TGCGCCAGCAGCTCCGTCGGGCCAACCTACGAGCAGTACTTC. The full variable domain, completed using reference TRBV5-1 and TRBJ2-7, is KAGVTQTPRYLIKTRGQQVTLSCSPISGHRSVSWYQQTPGQGLQFLFEYFSETQRNKGNFPGRFSGRQFSNSRSEMNVSTLELGDSALYLCASSSVGPTYEQYFGPGTRLTVT.